This TCR beta chain was documented in a study of cytomegalovirus exposure and HLA in healthy donors (dated 2017 in TCRdb). For the study in its entirety: According to an earlier analysis of several hundred of the donors, about 179 million T cells yielded over 100 million unique TCR beta sequences and more than 250 Gb of sequence data. Around 300 gigabases of sequencing data and tens of millions of unique TCR sequences were included in an early release covering 550 to 800 HLA-typed donors. Among the approximately 420 genotyped donors, approximately 82% belonged to the genetic ancestry cluster associated with self-reported Caucasian donors. The aim of the study was to test whether cataloging public T cell receptors could identify signatures of past pathogen exposure. The study used immunosequencing to profile the T cell repertoires of approximately 650 subjects and linked those repertoires to cytomegalovirus serostatus. A separate validation cohort of 100 to 150 different subjects was used in addition to the 666-subject first cohort. The study combined high-throughput TCR immunosequencing, statistical association of individual TCRs with disease status, and machine learning to predict cytomegalovirus infection status. A later analysis re-analyzed previously published TCR beta repertoires from 666 donors and added high-resolution HLA genotyping to study TCR occurrence patterns. In the later analysis, no new phenotypic data were used to find candidate immune exposures; instead, reliance was placed on TCR beta sequences and their occurrence across donors. To decide whether each TCR beta V gene segment behaved as functional or pseudogenic, an earlier analysis of fewer than 750 of the donors relied on high-throughput TCR beta sequencing. Donor age, sex, ethnicity and CMV serostatus were compiled together with the repertoire data. A later genetic analysis used genome-wide SNP genotypes for about 65% of the roughly 700 donors, treating that subset as a discovery cohort. Every repertoire in the discovery cohort had been generated on one and the same sequencing platform. Class I and class II HLA loci were covered by the typing at four-digit resolution. The number of donors typed differed by locus, with 629-630 for A, B, C, DRB1 and DQB1, over 500 for DQA1, 600 to 610 for DPA1, and around 460 for DPB1. Roughly 5 DR-DQ haplotypes were treated as single units for association and clustering because of strong linkage in the cohort. Among 398 genotyped donors of the cohort, an average of about 240,000 unique TCR beta nucleotide sequences were sequenced per donor, about a sixth of them non-productive. Broader findings and caveats from the paper: Cytomegalovirus status was reported to be diagnosed by the classifier with high specificity and sensitivity in both the original and validation cohorts. A total of fewer than 200 TCR beta chains were listed by the study as associated with cytomegalovirus. Because the 87-base-pair reads could not distinguish some IMGT-functional V segments, including TRBV6-2 and TRBV6-3, those segments were excluded. An earlier analysis of some 590 of the donors showed that most TCR beta V segments appeared in productive rearrangements either about 90% or about 30% of the time, which broadly matched IMGT annotations. When HLA alleles, especially DR and DQ, strongly co-occurred, TCR associations were difficult to assign to individual alleles. The authors suggested that the approach could potentially be extended to other disease states and immunological phenotypes. The only immune exposure information available for the cohort was CMV serostatus. A further reported finding was that TCR beta sequences accurately predicted the HLA-A and HLA-B alleles for most subjects in the first cohort. Presence/absence analyses assumed roughly uniform sequencing depth across donors, an assumption that may not hold. Because counts were too low, roughly 17 rarely observed V segments, including chromosome 9 orphons, were left out of the earlier analysis of about 620 of the donors. A later analysis reported that several top co-occurrence clusters appeared linked to parvovirus B19, influenza, CMV and Epstein-Barr virus. In a later analysis, the rate of TCR association differed among HLA loci, with DRB1 alleles having the most associated TCRs and HLA-C alleles having the fewest. A cluster of highly shared sequence variants was judged likely to be a technical artifact of the sequencing pipeline. A later genetic analysis associated a missense DCLRE1C variant with V-gene and J-gene trimming of TCR beta chains, and an independent cohort replicated the association. Correlated functional status among segregating V segments might be attributable to linkage disequilibrium, but an unknown experimental factor could not be ruled out. In a later genetic analysis, fewer N-insertions in productive TCRs were reported among donors in an Asian-associated ancestry cluster than the roughly 700-donor mean. Most CMV-associated TCR beta chains appeared to be HLA-restricted in a later analysis, and the HLA associations seemed to be driven largely by CMV exposure. Most TCR sequences were seen in very few donors, while some public TCRs were found in many individuals. In this cohort, only TCR beta chains were sequenced, and detectable features were limited by the absence of alpha or paired-chain data. In vitro tests confirmed that three of the cytomegalovirus-associated TCR beta chains recognize cytomegalovirus antigens. Specific HLA alleles were associated with some 15,000 TCR beta sequences at a false discovery rate of 0.05 in a later analysis. In a later analysis, HLA-associated TCR beta chains showed more clonal expansion and lower generation probabilities than non-associated chains that were equally common. Because some donors lacked HLA typing at each locus, the association tests relied only on the typed subset.

Cut back by 8 bases and 3 bases, the V and J ends lie 10 bases apart. CDR1 and CDR2 are read off the germline V gene as MDHEN and SYDVKM. The CDR3 runs 13 residues from the cysteine to the phenylalanine. This entry keeps only the CDR3 DNA: 39 bases, framed from base 1. Comment on this clone: Its binding antigen is unknown. It has no much larger one-base neighbor in the sample; base qualities were not kept.

Library preparation used the immunoSEQ multiplex PCR assay. For the multiplex PCR, a mixture combining 60 forward primers for TCR Vbeta segments and 13 reverse primers for TCR Jbeta segments was used. Amplification of the CDR3 region of rearranged TCR beta genes was performed with a multiplex PCR assay on genomic DNA. Amplified TCR beta libraries were sequenced as 87-base-pair reads on the Illumina HiSeq System. The original pipeline was this. In a later analysis, tens of millions of unique TCR beta chains were counted across the roughly 610 repertoires, and roughly 10 million of these chains were shared by at least two donors. Raw reads were error-corrected and collapsed into unique sequences with a nearest-neighbor algorithm that merged closely related sequences to remove PCR and sequencing errors. V, D and J gene segments were assigned by aligning CDR3 sequences to IMGT reference sequences. For a sequence to be retained, at least a six-nucleotide match to both a V gene segment and a J gene segment was required. A rearrangement was called productive if the CDR3 had no stop codons and remained in frame with V and J, and every other rearrangement was called non-productive. CDR3 was defined according to IMGT convention as the region running from the second conserved V-encoded cysteine to the conserved J-encoded phenylalanine. In an earlier analysis of approximately 590 of the donors, sequences lacking an unambiguous match to a single V gene segment were excluded. In an earlier analysis of several hundred of the donors, V segments were called functional above 56.7% productive rearrangements and were called segregating when the between-donor standard deviation exceeded 5%. A statistical classification framework was built to diagnose cytomegalovirus status from the catalog of TCR beta chain sequences. V and J gene assignment, in a later analysis, came from comparing TCR nucleotide sequences with IMGT/GENE-DB human TR gene sequences. Using the TCRdist pipeline, a later analysis assigned CDR3 sequences along with most-parsimonious VDJ recombination scenarios. In a later analysis, each TCR beta chain was defined by its CDR3 amino acid sequence together with its V-gene family, and reads without a unique V-gene family were excluded. A later analysis removed 592 highly shared, low-generation-probability nucleotide sequences to deal with suspected cross-contamination and a sequencing artifact. A later analysis calculated a clonal expansion index for each public chain from normalized within-repertoire ranks of inferred template counts. In a later analysis, generation probabilities were computed with a VDJ recombination model fitted to out-of-frame rearrangements, and the resulting probabilities were checked against IGoR. A later analysis scored TCR-TCR, TCR-HLA and TCR-CMV co-occurrence with hypergeometric tests, applying a repertoire-size bias correction to TCR pairs. A later analysis estimated false discovery rates by permuting HLA or CMV assignments 20 times. In a later analysis, co-occurring TCRs were grouped with DBSCAN, and TCRdist sequence similarity was added when clustering was performed within HLA-allele-positive subsets. Co-occurrence clustering excluded repertoires with fewer than 30,000 or more than 120,000 public chains, plus five with anomalous nucleotide sharing. TCRdb obtained this table from immuneACCESS and retained in-frame rearrangements with V and J assigned. These tables miss some clones; where compared with another copy, unresolved V genes account for less than half of the shortfall, and the remainder is unexplained. V and J calls plus clone size are reproduced from that table; the DNA served to infer D and trimming. The sample data list roughly 200,000 clones, and 82% of these were observed just once. The ten largest make up less than 3% of the sample.

The cohort consisted of approximately 690 healthy bone marrow donors. Cohort members were all nominally healthy when sampled, although unrecorded immune exposures were likely present. The donor tested CMV seronegative and was one of the 352 seronegative cohort members. A peripheral blood sample was collected from each donor, and TCR beta sequencing was performed on peripheral blood mononuclear cells. Genomic DNA was extracted from the blood cell samples with the Qiagen DNeasy Blood Extraction Kit. The receptor chain draws on TRBV28 and TRBJ1-4; possibly the D gene is TRBD1, per 6 matching bases. This receptor was obtained from a woman in her 40s in good health and CMV-seronegative. The sequenced sample was PBMCs. The base sequence is TGTGCCAGCCGGCAGGGGCCTAATGAAAAACTGTTTTTT. Its protein reads: CASRQGPNEKLFF.